The 18 T cell receptor beta chains in this list originate from one sample, sequenced in a study of blood T cell repertoires in COVID-19. Data came from immunoSEQ multiplex PCR; TCRdb stores just in-frame clones and leaves some out. This sample has some 100,000 clones, with approximately 89% found just once. Material: peripheral blood. The origin of the receptors is a man aged 45 to 65 with acute or convalescent COVID-19.

This chain joins TRBV25-1 and TRBJ1-2; unclear D gene. Germline V gene sequence: CDR1 MGHDK, CDR2 SYGVNS. This CDR3 has 13 amino acids. The germline V and J ends were trimmed by 5 bases and 3 bases, with 10 bases remaining between them. The CDR3 region is CASSLDRYYGYTF. In nucleotides, the CDR3 is TGTGCCAGCAGTCTAGACCGGTACTATGGCTACACCTTC.

The rearrangement joins TRBV4-1 to TRBJ1-1, with a possible D match to TRBD1 (6 bases). Germline V gene sequence: CDR1 MGHRA, CDR2 YSYEKL. CDR3 length equals 14 residues. V lost 4 bases and J lost 1, with 10 bases in between. This chain's CDR3 is CASSLSDRNTEAFF. CDR3 DNA sequence: TGCGCCAGCAGCCTTTCGGACAGGAACACTGAAGCTTTCTTT.

V gene TRBV5-6 combines with J gene TRBJ1-2; 7 bases are a match to TRBD1. Germline V gene lookup returns CDR1 SGHDT and CDR2 YYEEEE. V trimming: 1 base; J trimming: 6 bases; junction bases outside the gene matches: 6. CDR3 length equals 14 residues. The CDR3 protein is CASSLYRGVDGYTF. Here the CDR3 DNA reads TGTGCCAGCAGCTTGTACAGGGGAGTGGATGGCTACACCTTC.

The chain has TRBV7-9 and TRBJ2-3; weak D call: TRBD2 (6 bases). This CDR3 region has 16 residues. Deletions cut 0 bases from V and 2 bases from J, with 12 bases between. Germline CDR1 and CDR2: SEHNR and FQNEAQ (reference sequence). The CDR3 DNA reads as TGTGCCAGCAGCTTAGCCCTCAGCGGGTACACAGATACGCAGTATTTT. It is translated as CASSLALSGYTDTQYF. Based on the CDR3 plus reference TRBV7-9 and TRBJ2-3, the full variable domain is DTGVSQNPRHKITKRGQNVTFRCDPISEHNRLYWYRQTLGQGPEFLTYFQNEAQLEKSRLLSDRFSAERPKGSFSTLEIQRTEQGDSAMYLCASSLALSGYTDTQYFGPGTRLTVL.

The chain employs TRBV7-8 and TRBJ2-3, with TRBD2 matching over 7 bases. With V trimmed by 4 bases and J by 1 base, 8 bases remained unmatched. The CDR3 contains 16 residues. CDR1 and CDR2 (germline): SGHVS, FQNEAQ. This CDR3 is CASSSWERGRTDTQYF. The CDR3 DNA reads TGTGCCAGCAGCTCGTGGGAGCGGGGACGCACAGATACGCAGTATTTT.

This chain uses TRBV24-1 with TRBJ2-1, with 12 bases aligning to TRBD2. In germline, CDR1 is KGHDR, CDR2 SFDVKD. The length of the CDR3 is 17 residues. V shed 4 bases and J 8 bases; nucleotides not matched to a gene: 11. The CDR3 nucleotides are TGTGCCACCAGTGACCCCTCTAGCGGGAGGGCCCTGGATGAGCAGTTCTTC. Its translation: CATSDPSSGRALDEQFF.

The chain has TRBV27 and TRBJ1-2, with D possibly TRBD1 on 6 matching bases. Trimming cost V 3 bases and J 3 bases, with 8 bases left between them. Germline lookup yields CDR1 MNHEY and CDR2 SMNVEV (reference sequence). The CDR3 has 13 amino acids. The CDR3 here is CASSFQGYYGYTF. In DNA form, the CDR3 reads TGTGCCAGCAGTTTTCAGGGGTACTATGGCTACACCTTC.

This chain connects TRBV11-2 to TRBJ2-2; a weak D match, TRBD1 (6 bases). Germline loops: CDR1 SGHAT, CDR2 FQNNGV. Trimming pared 0 bases from V and 0 bases from J, leaving 11 bases between. This CDR3 has 17 amino acids. This CDR3 is CASSLDQRTANTGELFF. The CDR3 region has the DNA TGTGCCAGCAGCTTAGATCAGAGGACAGCGAACACCGGGGAGCTGTTTTTT.

The CDR3 DNA follows: TGTGCCACCAGCAGGGCCGTGAACACTGAAGCTTTCTTT. Translating gives CATSRAVNTEAFF. J is TRBJ1-1 and V is TRBV15; D unclear. The germline V gene encodes CDR1 LNHNV and CDR2 YYDKDF (reference sequence). Between the trimmed V and J ends, which lost 3 bases and 0 bases, there was a span of 5 bases. CDR3 length: 13 amino acids.

The chain combines TRBV5-1 with TRBJ2-7; 8 bases map to TRBD2. The trim removed 4 bases at V and 4 bases at J, leaving 13 bases unmatched. CDR3 size: 16 residues. Per the germline V gene, CDR1 is SGHRS and CDR2 is YFSETQ. CDR3 in amino acids: CASSPGEGLGGYEQYF. DNA for the CDR3: TGCGCCAGCAGCCCGGGCGAGGGACTAGGGGGATACGAGCAGTACTTC.

The CDR3 nucleotides are TGTGCCAGTACCCCCTCCGGAGTGGAGACCCAGTACTTC. This encodes CASTPSGVETQYF. V usage is TRBV19 and J usage is TRBJ2-5, with D uncertain. Germline CDR1 is LNHDA and CDR2 is SQIVND (reference sequence). The CDR3 spans 13 residues. Trimming cost V 7 bases and J 5 bases, with 14 bases left between them. Together with reference TRBV19 and TRBJ2-5, the CDR3 gives the full variable domain: DGGITQSPKYLFRKEGQNVTLSCEQNLNHDAMYWYRQDPGQGLRLIYYSQIVNDFQKGDIAEGYSVSREKKESFPLTVTSAQKNPTAFYLCASTPSGVETQYFGPGTRLLVL.

V is TRBV3-1 (or the pseudogene TRBV3-2) and J is TRBJ1-5; D gene unclear. CDR1 and CDR2 from the germline V gene are LGHDT and YNNKEL (reference sequence). With 1 base removed from V and 2 bases from J, the gap between germline ends came to 18 bases. This CDR3 spans 18 amino acids. The CDR3, as DNA: TGTGCCAGCAGCCAAGGCCCCATGGCGGCGCGGGGCAATCAGCCCCAGCATTTT. Translation gives CASSQGPMAARGNQPQHF.

This chain uses TRBV9 with TRBJ1-2, with 12 bases aligning to TRBD1. The J segment lost 7 bases and the V segment lost 2 bases, leaving 9 bases of the junction unmatched. The CDR3 consists of 16 residues. Germline CDR1 reads SGDLS; CDR2 reads YYNGEE. In nucleotides, the CDR3 is TGTGCCAGCAGCGTCGTCCCGGGACAGGGGGCCAGTGGCTACACCTTC. It codes for CASSVVPGQGASGYTF.

This clone appeared a few times. V gene TRBV9 combines with J gene TRBJ1-3, with TRBD1 identical over 8 bases. CDR1 is SGDLS, CDR2 YYNGEE, per germline. With V trimmed by 0 bases and J by 2 bases, 4 bases remained unmatched. The CDR3 covers 16 residues. The DNA of the CDR3 is TGTGCCAGCAGCGTAGGGTCAGGGGGCACTGGAAACACCATATATTTT. This sequence encodes CASSVGSGGTGNTIYF.

By proportion, this clone is medium-sized. The rearrangement joins TRBV15 to TRBJ1-2, with 7 bases aligning to TRBD1. Germline lookup yields CDR1 LNHNV and CDR2 YYDKDF (reference sequence). With 0 bases clipped from V and 8 bases from J, the junction kept 6 bases outside the gene matches. This CDR3 spans 14 amino acids. The CDR3 loop is CATSRDRQGEGYTF. In nucleotides, the CDR3 is TGTGCCACCAGCAGAGATCGGCAGGGGGAGGGCTACACCTTC. Filled out from reference TRBV15 and TRBJ1-2, the complete variable domain reads DAMVIQNPRYQVTQFGKPVTLSCSQTLNHNVMYWYQQKSSQAPKLLFHYYDKDFNNEADTPDNFQSRRPNTSFCFLDIRSPGLGDTAMYLCATSRDRQGEGYTFGSGTRLTVV.

J is TRBJ1-1 and V is TRBV6-5, with 8 bases identical to TRBD1. The V and J ends lost 6 bases and 4 bases, in that order; junction bases with no gene match: 7. The CDR3 covers 14 residues. Germline lookup yields CDR1 MNHEY and CDR2 SVGAGI. CDR3 coding DNA: TGTGCCAGCAGCACCCAGGGGGCAGGCACTGAAGCTTTCTTT. Translating gives CASSTQGAGTEAFF.

This chain connects TRBV20-1 to TRBJ2-7; D may be TRBD2 (6 bases). V lost 3 bases to trimming and J lost 12 bases, with 15 bases between them. This CDR3 is built from 11 residues. Germline lookup yields CDR1 DFQATT and CDR2 SNEGSKA (reference sequence). In nucleotides, the CDR3 is TGCAGTGCTAGCCGCGTCGGGGGTGGGTACTTC. This translates into CSASRVGGGYF.

The chain combines TRBV3-1 (or the pseudogene TRBV3-2) with TRBJ2-7, with D tentatively TRBD1 (6 bases). Germline values: CDR1 LGHDT, CDR2 YNNKEL (reference sequence). The V end was cut by 3 bases, the J end by 3 bases, with 12 bases between. CDR3 length: 14 amino acids. CDR3 DNA sequence: TGTGCCAGCAGCCACCTAGGGGGAGACTACGAGCAGTACTTC. This codes for CASSHLGGDYEQYF.